Sequencing of this T cell receptor (beta chain) was carried out in a study of OX40 agonist ivuxolimab in advanced cancers. Background for the entire study: Ivuxolimab was an agonistic, fully human IgG2 monoclonal antibody directed against OX40 (CD134), a costimulatory receptor. Intravenous ivuxolimab was administered to patients every 2 weeks at six dose levels: 0.01, 0.1, 0.3, 1.5, 3 and 10 mg/kg. Of the approximately 50 dose-escalation patients, hepatocellular carcinoma was present in approximately 20, melanoma in around 15, renal cell carcinoma in 9 and head and neck cancer in 9. In the dose-escalation cohort, roughly 80% of patients were male, and the mean age was roughly 60 years, with a range of 23 to 79. Prior anti-PD-1, anti-PD-L1 or anti-CTLA-4 therapy was permitted, and approximately 42% of dose-escalation patients had received checkpoint inhibitors. Partial responses occurred in three dose-escalation patients: two with cutaneous melanoma and one with hepatocellular carcinoma. The point of sequencing TCRbeta in the periphery was to test whether ivuxolimab changed TCR sequence diversity and drove clonal T-cell expansion. The monotherapy dose-escalation portion (N = 52 patients) of the phase I ivuxolimab trial is reported in the paper.

Remarks on this clone: Its antigen remains unidentified. No much larger clonotype is one base removed from it; base qualities were not supplied.

Patients with a history of autoimmune disease or receiving systemic immunosuppression were excluded from the trial. Peripheral blood for TCR sequencing was collected from all dose cohorts at baseline, on cycle 4 day 1, and on cycle 7 day 1. The samples were drawn from a first-in-human, open-label, multicenter phase I dose-escalation trial of ivuxolimab. The trial enrolled adults with locally advanced or metastatic head and neck squamous cell, hepatocellular, melanoma or renal cell carcinoma. CD4+ and CD8+ T cells were sorted separately from peripheral blood before TCR sequencing. For sequencing of the TCRbeta CDR3 region, genomic DNA was extracted from the sorted cells. The immunoSEQ Assay was used to sequence the TCRbeta CDR3 regions. Sourced from immuneACCESS, this table was stored by TCRdb with only in-frame sequences that have V and J called. A share of the clones is absent; for the studies checked, an unresolved V gene accounts for under half, and the remainder has no known explanation. The sample table lists about 52,000 clones, about 86% of them with a count of one. The top ten constitute less than 7% of the sample.

Here is what the overall study found, with its caveats: In the 0.1-3.0 mg/kg groups, partial responders had among the lowest normalized peripheral clonal expansion, particularly in CD8+ T cells. After ivuxolimab, CD8+ T cells had more expanded clones than CD4+ T cells on average. Low levels of normalized T-cell clonal expansion were also seen in some patients who did not respond. At doses of 0.1 to 3.0 mg/kg, clonal expansion of both CD4+ and CD8+ blood T cells was observed from baseline to week 6. The antigen specificity of the clonally expanded peripheral T cells was not determined.

A distance of 9 bases separates the germline ends of V and J, which lose 1 base and 2 bases respectively. The CDR3, cysteine through phenylalanine, is 15 amino acids long. Only CDR3 DNA remains: 45 bases, in frame from the first base. For CDR1 and CDR2, the germline V gene (reference sequence) lists SEHNR and FQNEAQ. The V gene is TRBV7-9 and the J gene is TRBJ2-1, with TRBD1 perhaps the D gene, on 6 matching bases. The sequence derives from an adult with an advanced solid tumor such as melanoma, head and neck, liver or kidney cancer. The sequencing here drew on CD4+ or CD8+ T cells sorted from blood, taken in a trial of the OX40 agonist ivuxolimab. The bases are TGTGCCAGCAGCTTAGGAGGGGGAACCTACAATGAGCAGTTCTTC. It translates as CASSLGGGTYNEQFF.